This entry features one T cell receptor beta chain sequence. Its antigen target is currently unknown. It has no much larger one-base neighbor in the sample; base qualities were not kept. Based on the germline V gene (reference sequence), the CDR1 and CDR2 sequences are SGHKS and YYEKEE. V gives up 4 bases and J gives up 1 base, and the segment between their germline ends measures 11 bases. The CDR3 sequence holds 14 residues, the cysteine and phenylalanine included. The kept DNA is CDR3 alone, 42 bases in frame from the first base. The data were obtained in a study of OX40 agonist ivuxolimab in advanced cancers. With respect to the entire study: Ivuxolimab was an agonistic, fully human IgG2 monoclonal antibody directed against OX40 (CD134), a costimulatory receptor. Three dose-escalation patients achieved partial responses, one with hepatocellular carcinoma and two with cutaneous melanoma. The paper describes the monotherapy dose-escalation part (N of about 47 patients) of the phase I trial of ivuxolimab. Intravenous ivuxolimab was administered to patients every 2 weeks at six dose levels: 0.01, 0.1, 0.3, 1.5, 3 and 10 mg/kg. Among the approximately 50 dose-escalation patients, about 20 had hepatocellular carcinoma, roughly 15 melanoma, 9 renal cell carcinoma and 9 head and neck cancer. In the dose-escalation cohort, around four fifths of patients were male, and the mean age was about 55 years, with a range of roughly 20 to 79. Patients were allowed to have had prior anti-PD-1, anti-PD-L1 or anti-CTLA-4 therapy, and 40% to 45% of the dose-escalation patients had been treated with checkpoint inhibitors. The purpose of peripheral TCRbeta sequencing was to test whether ivuxolimab changed TCR sequence diversity and led to clonal T-cell expansion.

The study at large found these results: Clonal expansion of both CD4+ and CD8+ blood T cells was observed from baseline to week 6 at doses 0.1 to 3.0 mg/kg. Partial responders in the 0.1-3.0 mg/kg groups had among the lowest normalized peripheral clonal expansion, especially among CD8+ T cells. The antigen specificity of the peripheral T cells that underwent clonal expansion was not determined. Low levels of normalized T-cell clonal expansion were also seen in some patients who did not respond. After ivuxolimab, more expanded clones were found on average in CD8+ T cells than in CD4+ T cells.

Patients with a history of autoimmune disease or receiving systemic immunosuppression were excluded from the trial. Peripheral blood for TCR sequencing was drawn from every dose cohort at baseline, at cycle 4 day 1 and at cycle 7 day 1. Samples came from an open-label, multicenter, first-in-human phase I dose-escalation trial of ivuxolimab. The trial enrolled adults with locally advanced or metastatic head and neck squamous cell, hepatocellular, melanoma or renal cell carcinoma. Before TCR sequencing, CD4+ T cells and CD8+ T cells were sorted from peripheral blood as separate populations. To sequence the TCRbeta CDR3 region, genomic DNA was isolated from the sorted cells. TCRbeta CDR3 regions were sequenced using the immunoSEQ Assay. The clones in this table, taken by TCRdb from immuneACCESS, are in-frame only. Not every clone is retained; where verified, under half of the shortfall comes from an unresolved V gene, and the cause of the rest is unknown. This sample gives more than 60,000 clones in total; about 85% of them show up just once. In total, the top ten clones hold roughly 0.71% of the sample.

Sequenced here: CD4+ or CD8+ T cells sorted from blood, sampled in a trial of the OX40 agonist ivuxolimab. The TCR was taken from an adult with an advanced solid tumor such as melanoma, head and neck, liver or kidney cancer. Recombination connected TRBV5-5 to TRBJ2-5, with the D segment possibly TRBD1 or TRBD2, each aligning over 6 bases. CDR3 protein: CASSTRGRQETQYF. The sequence in DNA is TGTGCCAGCAGCACCCGGGGGCGCCAAGAGACCCAGTACTTC. The full variable domain, completed from the reference TRBV5-5 and TRBJ2-5 proteins outside the CDR3, reads DAGVTQSPTHLIKTRGQQVTLRCSPISGHKSVSWYQQVLGQGPQFIFQYYEKEERGRGNFPDRFSARQFPNYSSELNVNALLLGDSALYLCASSTRGRQETQYFGPGTRLLVL.